This T cell receptor (beta chain) is drawn from a study of identical twins. Worth noting for this clonotype: What it recognizes is unknown.

The CDR3 contains 15 residues. The V gene's germline CDR1 is MNHEY and CDR2 SVGEGT. V was pared by 6 bases and J by 0 bases, with 15 bases between. Study outcomes and limitations: Twins shared beta out-of-frame sequences in excess, but this excess was weaker. Cord blood beta clonotypes that were abundant carried fewer insertions, and memory repertoires showed no such trend.

Unique molecular identifiers were present on the cDNA, and a universal primer site came from template switching. TCRdb re-derived calls from the 5' RACE reads in MiXCR, one entry per CDR3 protein. The table records 500,000 or so distinct CDR3 sequences, roughly an eighth of them present only once. These data also formed part of another study, on yellow fever vaccine responses in identical twins.

Sequenced material: CD4+ T cells sorted from blood. The chain links TRBV6-2 or TRBV6-3 to TRBJ2-7; D might be TRBD1 or TRBD2, each matching 5 bases. The source of this sequence is a woman aged 18-29 years in good health. The CDR3 loop reads CASRTGTDNSYEQYF. As DNA, the CDR3 is TGTGCCAGCAGAACGGGGACGGACAACTCCTACGAGCAGTACTTC.